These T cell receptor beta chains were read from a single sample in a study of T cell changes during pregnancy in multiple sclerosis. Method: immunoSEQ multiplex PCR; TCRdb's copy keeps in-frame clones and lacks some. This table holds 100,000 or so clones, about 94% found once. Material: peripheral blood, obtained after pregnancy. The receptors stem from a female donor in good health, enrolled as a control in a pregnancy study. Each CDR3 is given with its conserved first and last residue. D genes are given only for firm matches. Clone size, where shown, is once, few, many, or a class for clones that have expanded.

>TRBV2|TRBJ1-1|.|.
TGTGCCAGCAGTGAAGTAGGCGGTGGAACTGAAGCTTTCTTT
CASSEVGGGTEAFF
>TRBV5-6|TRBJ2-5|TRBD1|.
TGTGCCAGCAGCTTCTTACAGGGGTGGCAAGAGACCCAGTACTTC
CASSFLQGWQETQYF
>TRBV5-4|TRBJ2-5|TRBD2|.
TGTGCCAGCAGCTTCCGGGAGGCAGAGACCCAGTACTTC
CASSFREAETQYF
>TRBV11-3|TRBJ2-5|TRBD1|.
TGTGCCAGCAGCCGGGACAGGGAAGAGACCCAGTACTTC
CASSRDREETQYF
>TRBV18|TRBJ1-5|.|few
TGTGCCAGCTCACCGGGAGAATATAGCAATCAGCCCCAGCATTTT
CASSPGEYSNQPQHF
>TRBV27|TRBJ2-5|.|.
TGTGCCAGCAGTAGGGGGGAGACCCAGTACTTC
CASSRGETQYF
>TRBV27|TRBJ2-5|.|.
TGTGCCAGCAGTTCCTCCCAGCAAGAGACCCAGTACTTC
CASSSSQQETQYF
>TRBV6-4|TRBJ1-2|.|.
TGTGCCAGCAGTTCCCGGGCAGGGTTTGGCTATGGCTACACCTTC
CASSSRAGFGYGYTF
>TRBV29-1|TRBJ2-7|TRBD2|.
TGCAGCGTCCTGACTAGCGGGAGGTTCGAGCAGTACTTC
CSVLTSGRFEQYF
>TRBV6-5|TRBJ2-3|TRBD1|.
TGTGCCAGCAGGAGGGACAGGGCCGATACGCAGTATTTT
CASRRDRADTQYF
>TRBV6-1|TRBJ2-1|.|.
TGTGCCAGCAGGGGACCTAGCGAGTACAATGAGCAGTTCTTC
CASRGPSEYNEQFF
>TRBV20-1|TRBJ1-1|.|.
TGCAGCACCCGGACAGTCACTGAAGCTTTCTTT
CSTRTVTEAFF
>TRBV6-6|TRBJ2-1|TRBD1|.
TGTGCCAGCAGTTACTCAGGACAGGGGGCCGATGAGCAGTTCTTC
CASSYSGQGADEQFF
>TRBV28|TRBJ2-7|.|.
TGTGCCAGCAGTCCTTCGACACTCCCTAACTCCTACGAGCAGTACTTC
CASSPSTLPNSYEQYF
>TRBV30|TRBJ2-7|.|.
TGTGCCTGGAAGGGGGGGAGCGCCTACGAGCAGTACTTC
CAWKGGSAYEQYF
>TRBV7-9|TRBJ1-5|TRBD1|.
TGTGCCAGCAGCTTAGAAGGGACAGACAATCAGCCCCAGCATTTT
CASSLEGTDNQPQHF
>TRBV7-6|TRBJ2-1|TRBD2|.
TGTGCCAGCAGCTTACTTGCGGGAGGAAACAATGAGCAGTTCTTC
CASSLLAGGNNEQFF
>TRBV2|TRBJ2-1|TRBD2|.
TGTGCCAGCGGGACTACCTACAATGAGCAGTTCTTC
CASGTTYNEQFF
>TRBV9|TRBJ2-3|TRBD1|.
TGTGCCAGCAGCCCACGGGACAGGGGGCTGGATACGCAGTATTTT
CASSPRDRGLDTQYF
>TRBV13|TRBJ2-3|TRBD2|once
TGTGCCAGCAGGTCCGATGGCGGGGGGTTCGGCACAGATACGCAGTATTTT
CASRSDGGGFGTDTQYF
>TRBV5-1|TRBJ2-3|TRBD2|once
TGCGCCAGCAGCCTATCCGGGACTAGCGGGAGTACGCAGTATTTT
CASSLSGTSGSTQYF
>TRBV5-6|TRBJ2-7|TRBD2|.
TGTGCCAGCAGCCGGGGAGGGTCCCTCTACGAGCAGTACTTC
CASSRGGSLYEQYF
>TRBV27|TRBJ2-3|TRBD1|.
TGTGCCAGCAGTTCCCCCGGACAGGGGAGGTGGGATACGCAGTATTTT
CASSSPGQGRWDTQYF
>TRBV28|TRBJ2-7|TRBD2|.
TGTGCCAGCAGTTTATTGTACTCGACGCGGCGGACGACTAGCGGCTACGAGCAGTACTTC
CASSLLYSTRRTTSGYEQYF
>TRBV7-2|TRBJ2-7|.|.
TGTGCCAGCAGCTGGGGGGACAGCTACGAGCAGTACTTC
CASSWGDSYEQYF
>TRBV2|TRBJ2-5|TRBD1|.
TGTGCCAGCAGTGGGGGGACAGGGGAAGAGACCCAGTACTTC
CASSGGTGEETQYF
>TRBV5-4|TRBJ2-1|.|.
TGTGCCAGCAGCTTCCCTCTAGGTAGTTCCTACAATGAGCAGTTCTTC
CASSFPLGSSYNEQFF
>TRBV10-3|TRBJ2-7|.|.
TGTGCCATCAGGGGCCTTGGACAGCGATTCTACGAGCAGTACTTC
CAIRGLGQRFYEQYF
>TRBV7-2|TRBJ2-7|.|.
TGTGCCAGCAGCTCCCTTCCAAGGGGGGGGAGCTCCTACGAGCAGTACTTC
CASSSLPRGGSSYEQYF
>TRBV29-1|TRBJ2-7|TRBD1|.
TGCAGCGTTGACAGACGACAGGGGGGAACCTACGAGCAGTACTTC
CSVDRRQGGTYEQYF
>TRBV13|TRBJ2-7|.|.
TGTGCCAGCAGCTCACTCCGGGGAGTCGACGAGCAGTACTTC
CASSSLRGVDEQYF
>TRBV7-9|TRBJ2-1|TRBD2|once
TGTGCCAGCAGCCACGGAGGCGGGAGGGCCCTCGGTGAGCAGTTCTTC
CASSHGGGRALGEQFF
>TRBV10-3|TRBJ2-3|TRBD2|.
TGTGCCACCGCTGGACTAGCGGGAGTAAGGGGGACAGATACGCAGTATTTT
CATAGLAGVRGTDTQYF
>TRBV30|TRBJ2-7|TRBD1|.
TGTGCCTGGAATCGCAGGGGGTACGAGCAGTACTTC
CAWNRRGYEQYF
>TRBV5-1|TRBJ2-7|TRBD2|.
TGCGCCAGCAGCAGATGGACTAGCTCCTACGAGCAGTACTTC
CASSRWTSSYEQYF
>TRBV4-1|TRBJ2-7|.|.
TGCGCCAGCAGCCAGACAGGTATAGGCGAGCAGTACTTC
CASSQTGIGEQYF
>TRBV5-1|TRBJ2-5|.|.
TGCGCCAGCAGCTTACTTCTCCAAGGGGGAGAGACCCAGTACTTC
CASSLLLQGGETQYF
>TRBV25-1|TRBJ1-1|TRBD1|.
TGTGCCAGCAGTGACAGTCCCGGGACAGGGGGCAGGACTGAAGCTTTCTTT
CASSDSPGTGGRTEAFF
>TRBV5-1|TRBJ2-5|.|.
TGCGCCAGCAGCTTGTGGGAGGTAAAACAAGAGACCCAGTACTTC
CASSLWEVKQETQYF